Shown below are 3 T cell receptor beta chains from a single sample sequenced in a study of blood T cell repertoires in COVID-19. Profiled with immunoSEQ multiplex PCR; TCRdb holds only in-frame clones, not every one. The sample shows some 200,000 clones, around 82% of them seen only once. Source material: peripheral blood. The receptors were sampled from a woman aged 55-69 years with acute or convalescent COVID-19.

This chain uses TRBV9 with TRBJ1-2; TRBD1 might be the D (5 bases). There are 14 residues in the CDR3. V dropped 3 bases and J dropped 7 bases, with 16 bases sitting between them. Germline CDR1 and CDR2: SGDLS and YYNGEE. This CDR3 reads CASSEGLGGGGYTF. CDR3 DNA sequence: TGTGCCAGCAGCGAGGGTTTGGGGGGAGGTGGCTACACCTTC. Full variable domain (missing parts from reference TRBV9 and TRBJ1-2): DSGVTQTPKHLITATGQRVTLRCSPRSGDLSVYWYQQSLDQGLQFLIQYYNGEERAKGNILERFSAQQFPDLHSELNLSSLELGDSALYFCASSEGLGGGGYTFGSGTRLTVV.

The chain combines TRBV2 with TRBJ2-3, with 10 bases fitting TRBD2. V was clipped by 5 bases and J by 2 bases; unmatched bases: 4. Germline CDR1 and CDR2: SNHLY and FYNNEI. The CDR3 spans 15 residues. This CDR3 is CASSSGLALTDTQYF. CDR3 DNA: TGTGCCAGCAGTTCGGGACTAGCGCTCACAGATACGCAGTATTTT.

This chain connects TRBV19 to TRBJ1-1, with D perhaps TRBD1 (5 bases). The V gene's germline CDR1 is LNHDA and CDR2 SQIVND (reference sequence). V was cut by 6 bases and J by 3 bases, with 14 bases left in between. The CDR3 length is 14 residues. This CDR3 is CASRGRERDTEAFF. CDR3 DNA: TGTGCCAGTAGGGGCAGGGAGCGGGACACTGAAGCTTTCTTT.